The clone carrying this T cell receptor (beta chain) was counted at least ten times. Its antigen remains unknown. The sample originates from a study of regulatory T cells in long-lasting Graves disease. The wider study: Antithyroid drug use was under 3 months in newly diagnosed Graves' patients. Regarding the study as a whole: Persistent Graves' patients showed less TCR diversity than newly diagnosed patients showed.

Time point indicated: newly diagnosed GD, antithyroid drugs for less than 3 months. Generation of the TCR library employed RNA extracted from PBMCs. Graves' disease diagnosis relied on American Thyroid Association guidelines. CDR3-region Arm-PCR and iRepertoire HTBI primers produced the TCR beta libraries. Using its own MiXCR run on the multiplex PCR reads, TCRdb lists one record per CDR3 protein. The sample records around 250,000 distinct CDR3 sequences, 20% being singletons. The CDR3 loop spans 14 amino acids. The germline V gene encodes CDR1 SNHLY and CDR2 FYNNEI. The V gene lost 8 bases and the J gene lost 2 bases, with 16 bases spanning the gap.

This sequence joins TRBV2 and TRBJ2-7, with D unclear. This receptor was identified in a female donor with Graves disease. The source material was peripheral blood mononuclear cells (PBMCs), sampled at new diagnosis, from a patient treated with antithyroid drugs. The CDR3: CASGISRAPYEQYF. In nucleotides, the CDR3 is TGTGCCAGCGGAATAAGCCGGGCACCCTACGAGCAGTACTTC.